The T cell receptor beta chain under discussion was sequenced for a study of OX40 agonist ivuxolimab in advanced cancers. In the study overall: Melanoma, hepatocellular carcinoma, head and neck or renal cell cancer occurred in dose-escalation patients. Findings of the study overall: On average, CD8+ T cells showed a greater number of expanded clones than CD4+.

Germline CDR1 and CDR2: SGHVS and FQNEAQ. Trimming took 1 base from V and 5 from J; bases not matched to a gene: 11. The CDR3 totals 16 residues. Only in-frame clones appear in the TCRdb table, and some are missing; sequencing was by immunoSEQ multiplex PCR. Here the sample spans 87,000 or so clones, 70% to 90% being singletons. About this clone: Its antigen is undetermined.

The chain employs TRBV7-8 and TRBJ2-7, with TRBD1 matching over 7 bases. Here the sequenced sample was CD4+ or CD8+ T cells sorted from blood, taken in a trial of the OX40 agonist ivuxolimab. The receptor was derived from an adult with an advanced solid tumor such as melanoma, head and neck, liver or kidney cancer. The CDR3 protein is CASSLGFSRGSDEQYF. Here the CDR3 DNA reads TGTGCCAGCAGCTTAGGCTTTTCCAGGGGGTCGGACGAGCAGTACTTC. The entire variable domain, with the rest obtained from reference TRBV7-8 and TRBJ2-7, is as follows: GAGVSQSPRYKVAKRGQDVALRCDPISGHVSLFWYQQALGQGPEFLTYFQNEAQLDKSGLPSDRFFAERPEGSVSTLKIQRTQQEDSAVYLCASSLGFSRGSDEQYFGPGTRLTVT.